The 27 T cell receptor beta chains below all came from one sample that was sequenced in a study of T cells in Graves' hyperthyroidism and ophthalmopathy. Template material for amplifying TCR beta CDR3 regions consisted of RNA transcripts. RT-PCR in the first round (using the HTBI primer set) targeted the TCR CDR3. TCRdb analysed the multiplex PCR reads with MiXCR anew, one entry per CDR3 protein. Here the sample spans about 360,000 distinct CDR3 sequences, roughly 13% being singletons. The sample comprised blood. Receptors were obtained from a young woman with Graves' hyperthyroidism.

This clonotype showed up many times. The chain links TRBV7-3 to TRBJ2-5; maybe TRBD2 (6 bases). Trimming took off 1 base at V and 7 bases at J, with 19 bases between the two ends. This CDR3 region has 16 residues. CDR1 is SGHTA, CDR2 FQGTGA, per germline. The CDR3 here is CASSLMPPGDAGTQYF. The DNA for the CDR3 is TGTGCCAGCAGCTTAATGCCACCGGGGGACGCGGGGACCCAGTACTTC.

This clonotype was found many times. CDR3 residues: CASSYTSGGTDTIYF. In nucleotides, the CDR3 is TGTGCCAGCAGTTACACGTCAGGGGGCACGGACACCATATATTTT. The chain combines TRBV6-6 with TRBJ1-3; 8 bases are a match to TRBD1. Trimming cost V 2 bases and J 8 bases; bases outside gene matches: 8. CDR3 size: 15 residues. The germline CDR1 and CDR2 sequences are MNHNY and SVGAGI (reference sequence).

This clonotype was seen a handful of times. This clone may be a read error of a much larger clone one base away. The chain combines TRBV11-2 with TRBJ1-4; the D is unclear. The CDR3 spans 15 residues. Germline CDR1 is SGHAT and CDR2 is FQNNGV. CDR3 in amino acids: CASSNSLATSEKLFF. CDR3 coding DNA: TGTGCCAGCAGCAATTCCCTAGCGACTAGTGAAAAACTGTTTTTT.

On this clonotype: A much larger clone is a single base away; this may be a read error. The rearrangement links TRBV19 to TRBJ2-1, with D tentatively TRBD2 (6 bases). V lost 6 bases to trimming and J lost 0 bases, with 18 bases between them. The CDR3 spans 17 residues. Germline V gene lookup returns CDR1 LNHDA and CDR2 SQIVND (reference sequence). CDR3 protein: CASSGGAGFGSYNEQFF. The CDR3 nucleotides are TGTGCCAGTAGCGGAGGGGCAGGATTTGGCTCCTACAATGAGCAGTTCTTC. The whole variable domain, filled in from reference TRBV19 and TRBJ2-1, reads DGGITQSPKYLFRKEGQNVTLSCEQNLNHDAMYWYRQDPGQGLRLIYYSQIVNDFQKGDIAEGYSVSREKKESFPLTVTSAQKNPTAFYLCASSGGAGFGSYNEQFFGPGTRLTVL.

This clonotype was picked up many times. Here the CDR3 reads CASSYFTRRVGGSNQPQHF. The CDR3 DNA is TGTGCCAGCAGTTATTTTACCAGACGGGTTGGAGGCAGCAATCAGCCCCAGCATTTT. This chain uses TRBV2 with TRBJ1-5; no definite D call. Trimming took off 5 bases at V and 1 base at J, with 24 bases between the two ends. The CDR3 totals 19 residues. Germline loops: CDR1 SNHLY, CDR2 FYNNEI.

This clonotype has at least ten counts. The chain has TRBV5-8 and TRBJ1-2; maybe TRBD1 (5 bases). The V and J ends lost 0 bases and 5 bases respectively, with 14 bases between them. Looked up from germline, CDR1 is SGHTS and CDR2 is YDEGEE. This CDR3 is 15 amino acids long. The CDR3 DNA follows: TGTGCCAGCAGCTTGGGTATGGTGGAGGGGTATGGCTACACCTTC. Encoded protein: CASSLGMVEGYGYTF.

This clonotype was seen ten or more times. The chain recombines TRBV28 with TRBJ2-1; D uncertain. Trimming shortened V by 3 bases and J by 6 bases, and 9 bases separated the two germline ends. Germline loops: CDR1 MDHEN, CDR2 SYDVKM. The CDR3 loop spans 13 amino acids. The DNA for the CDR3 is TGTGCCAGCAGTTTCCGGCGGACCAATGAGCAGTTCTTC. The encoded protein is CASSFRRTNEQFF.

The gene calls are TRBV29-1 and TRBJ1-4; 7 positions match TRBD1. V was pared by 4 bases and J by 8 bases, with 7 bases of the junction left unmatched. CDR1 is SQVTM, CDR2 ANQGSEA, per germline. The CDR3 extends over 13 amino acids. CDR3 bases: TGCAGCGTTGCTTGGCAGGGGGAAGAAAAACTGTTTTTT. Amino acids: CSVAWQGEEKLFF. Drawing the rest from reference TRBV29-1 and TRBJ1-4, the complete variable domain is SAVISQKPSRDICQRGTSLTIQCQVDSQVTMMFWYRQQPGQSLTLIATANQGSEATYESGFVIDKFPISRPNLTFSTLTVSNMSPEDSSIYLCSVAWQGEEKLFFGSGTQLSVL.

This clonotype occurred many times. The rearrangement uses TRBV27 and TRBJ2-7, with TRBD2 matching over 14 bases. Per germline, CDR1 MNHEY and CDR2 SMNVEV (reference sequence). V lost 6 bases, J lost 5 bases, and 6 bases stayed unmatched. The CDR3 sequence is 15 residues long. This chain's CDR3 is CASSPGTSGSNEQYF. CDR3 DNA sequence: TGTGCCAGCAGCCCCGGGACTAGCGGGAGCAACGAGCAGTACTTC.

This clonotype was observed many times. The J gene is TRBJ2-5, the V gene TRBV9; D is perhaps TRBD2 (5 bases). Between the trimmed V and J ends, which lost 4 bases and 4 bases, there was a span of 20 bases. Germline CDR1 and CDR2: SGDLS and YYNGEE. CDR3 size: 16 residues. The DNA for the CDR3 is TGTGCCAGCAGCCCCTCCGGGGATCCTATCCTAGAGACCCAGTACTTC. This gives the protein CASSPSGDPILETQYF.

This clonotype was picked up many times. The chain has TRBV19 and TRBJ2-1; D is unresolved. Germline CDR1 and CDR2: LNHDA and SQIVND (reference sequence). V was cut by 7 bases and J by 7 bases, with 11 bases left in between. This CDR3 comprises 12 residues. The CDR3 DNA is TGTGCCAGTAACATGTATGGGAATGAGCAGTTCTTC. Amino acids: CASNMYGNEQFF.

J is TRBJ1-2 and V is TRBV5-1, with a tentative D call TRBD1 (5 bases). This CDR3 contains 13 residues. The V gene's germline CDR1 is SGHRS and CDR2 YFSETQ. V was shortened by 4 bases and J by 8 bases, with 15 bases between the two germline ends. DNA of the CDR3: TGCGCCAGCAGCCGGGACGGCGGACGGGGCTACACCTTC. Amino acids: CASSRDGGRGYTF.

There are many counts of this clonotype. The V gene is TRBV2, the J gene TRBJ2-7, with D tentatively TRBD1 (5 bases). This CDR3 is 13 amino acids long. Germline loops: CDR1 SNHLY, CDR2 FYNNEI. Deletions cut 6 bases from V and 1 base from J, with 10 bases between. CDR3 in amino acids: CASRGPSSYEQYF. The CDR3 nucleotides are TGTGCCAGCAGGGGGCCTTCTTCCTACGAGCAGTACTTC.

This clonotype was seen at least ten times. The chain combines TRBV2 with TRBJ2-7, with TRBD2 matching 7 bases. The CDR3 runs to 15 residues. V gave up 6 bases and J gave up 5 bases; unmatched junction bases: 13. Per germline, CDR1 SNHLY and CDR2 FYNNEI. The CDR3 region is CASSTFRGGRDEQYF. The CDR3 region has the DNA TGTGCCAGCAGCACATTTAGGGGAGGGCGCGACGAGCAGTACTTC. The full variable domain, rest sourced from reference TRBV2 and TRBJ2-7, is EPEVTQTPSHQVTQMGQEVILRCVPISNHLYFYWYRQILGQKVEFLVSFYNNEISEKSEIFDDQFSVERPDGSNFTLKIRSTKLEDSAMYFCASSTFRGGRDEQYFGPGTRLTVT.

The CDR3 region is CATSDPDRGHYGYTF. CDR3 in DNA: TGTGCCACCAGTGATCCGGACAGGGGGCACTATGGCTACACCTTC. The chain couples TRBV24-1 to TRBJ1-2; 11 bases match TRBD1. The CDR3 is 15 residues long. CDR1 is KGHDR and CDR2 is SFDVKD in the germline V gene. Trimming at V came to 3 bases and at J to 3 bases, leaving 2 bases not matched to a gene.

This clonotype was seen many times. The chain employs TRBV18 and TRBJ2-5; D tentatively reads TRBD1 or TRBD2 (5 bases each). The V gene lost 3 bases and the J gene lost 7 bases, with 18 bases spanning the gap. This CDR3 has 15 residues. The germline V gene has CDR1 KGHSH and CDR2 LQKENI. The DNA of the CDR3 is TGTGCCAGCTCACCCGGGCTCGGGACCCCTCGGACCCAGTACTTC. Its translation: CASSPGLGTPRTQYF.

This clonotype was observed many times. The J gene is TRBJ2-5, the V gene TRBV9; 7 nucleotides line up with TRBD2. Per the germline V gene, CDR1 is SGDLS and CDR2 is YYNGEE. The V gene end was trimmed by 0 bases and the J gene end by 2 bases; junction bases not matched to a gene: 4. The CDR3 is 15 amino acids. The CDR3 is CASSVGLGGQETQYF. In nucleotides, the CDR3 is TGTGCCAGCAGCGTAGGTCTCGGGGGGCAAGAGACCCAGTACTTC.

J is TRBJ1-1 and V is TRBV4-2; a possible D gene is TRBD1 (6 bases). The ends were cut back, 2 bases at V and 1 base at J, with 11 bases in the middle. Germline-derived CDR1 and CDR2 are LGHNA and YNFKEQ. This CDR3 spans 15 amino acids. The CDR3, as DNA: TGTGCCAGCAGCCAACCGGGACAAGCGAACACTGAAGCTTTCTTT. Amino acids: CASSQPGQANTEAFF.

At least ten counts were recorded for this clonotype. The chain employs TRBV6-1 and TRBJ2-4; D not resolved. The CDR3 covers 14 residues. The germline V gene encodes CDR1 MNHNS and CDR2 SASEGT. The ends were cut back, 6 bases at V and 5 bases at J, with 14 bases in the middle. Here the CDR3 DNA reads TGTGCCAGCAGCCCGTATAGGGCTCAAAACATTCAGTACTTC. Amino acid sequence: CASSPYRAQNIQYF.

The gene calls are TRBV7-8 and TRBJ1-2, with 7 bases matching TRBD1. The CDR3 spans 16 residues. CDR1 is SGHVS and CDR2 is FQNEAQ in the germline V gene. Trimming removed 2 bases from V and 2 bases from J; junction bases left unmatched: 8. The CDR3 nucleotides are TGTGCCAGCAGCTTATCTCGGGCAGGGGGGAACTATGGCTACACCTTC. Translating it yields CASSLSRAGGNYGYTF.

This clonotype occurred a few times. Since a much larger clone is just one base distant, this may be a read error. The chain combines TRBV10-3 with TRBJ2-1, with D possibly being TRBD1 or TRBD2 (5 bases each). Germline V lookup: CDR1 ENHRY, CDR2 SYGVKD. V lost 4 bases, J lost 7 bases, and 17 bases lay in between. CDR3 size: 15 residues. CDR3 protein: CAISVNFSGRNEQFF. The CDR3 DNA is TGTGCCATCAGTGTTAATTTTTCAGGGAGAAATGAGCAGTTCTTC.

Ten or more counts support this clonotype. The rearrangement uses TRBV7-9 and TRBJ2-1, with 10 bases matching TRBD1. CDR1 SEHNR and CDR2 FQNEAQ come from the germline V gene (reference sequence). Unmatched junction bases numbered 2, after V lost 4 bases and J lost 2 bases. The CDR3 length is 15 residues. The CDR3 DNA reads TGTGCCAGCAGCTCGGACAGGGGGACCTACAATGAGCAGTTCTTC. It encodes CASSSDRGTYNEQFF.

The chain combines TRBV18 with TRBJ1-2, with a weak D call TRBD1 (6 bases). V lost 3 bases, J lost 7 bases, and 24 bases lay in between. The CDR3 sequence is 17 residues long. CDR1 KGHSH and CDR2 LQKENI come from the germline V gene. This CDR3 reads CASSPRTGTEGGLGYTF. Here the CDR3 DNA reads TGTGCCAGCTCACCCCGAACCGGGACGGAGGGGGGGCTTGGCTACACCTTC.

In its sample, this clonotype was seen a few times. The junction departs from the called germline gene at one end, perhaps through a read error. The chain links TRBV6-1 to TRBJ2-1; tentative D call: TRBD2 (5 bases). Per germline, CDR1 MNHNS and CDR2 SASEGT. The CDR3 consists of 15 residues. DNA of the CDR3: TGTGCCAGCAAAGGGCGGGCTCTCTCCTACAGTGAGCAGTTCTTC. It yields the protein CASKGRALSYSEQFF.

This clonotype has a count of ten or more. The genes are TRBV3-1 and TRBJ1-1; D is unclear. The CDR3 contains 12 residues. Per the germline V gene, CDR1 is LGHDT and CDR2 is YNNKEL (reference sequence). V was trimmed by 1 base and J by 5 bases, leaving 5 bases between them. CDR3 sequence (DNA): TGTGCCAGCAGCCAAGCTGGTACTGAAGCTTTCTTT. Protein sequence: CASSQAGTEAFF.

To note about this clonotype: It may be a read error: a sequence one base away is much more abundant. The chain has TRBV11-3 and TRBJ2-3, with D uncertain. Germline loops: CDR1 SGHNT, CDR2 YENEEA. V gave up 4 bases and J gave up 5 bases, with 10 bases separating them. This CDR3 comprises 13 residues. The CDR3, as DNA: TGTGCCAGCAGCTCACTGCTAGGAGATACGCAGTATTTT. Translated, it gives CASSSLLGDTQYF.

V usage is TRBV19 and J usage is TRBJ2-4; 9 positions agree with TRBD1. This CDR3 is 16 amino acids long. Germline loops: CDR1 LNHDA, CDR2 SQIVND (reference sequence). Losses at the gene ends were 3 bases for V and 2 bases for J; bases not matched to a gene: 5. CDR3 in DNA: TGTGCCAGTAGTATTGGTGGACAGGGGACCAAAAACATTCAGTACTTC. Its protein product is CASSIGGQGTKNIQYF.